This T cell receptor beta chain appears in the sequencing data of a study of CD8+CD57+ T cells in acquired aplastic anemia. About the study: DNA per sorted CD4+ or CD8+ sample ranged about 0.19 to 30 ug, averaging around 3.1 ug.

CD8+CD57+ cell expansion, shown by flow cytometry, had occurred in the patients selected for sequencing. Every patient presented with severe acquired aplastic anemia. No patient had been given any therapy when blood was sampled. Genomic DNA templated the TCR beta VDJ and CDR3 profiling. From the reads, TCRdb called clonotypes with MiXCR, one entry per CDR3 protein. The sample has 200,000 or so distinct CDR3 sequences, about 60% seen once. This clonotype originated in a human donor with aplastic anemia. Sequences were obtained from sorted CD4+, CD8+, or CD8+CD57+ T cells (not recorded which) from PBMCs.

In DNA form, the CDR3 reads TGTGCCAGCAGCTTGGAGGGGGCGCGATCAGAAAAACTGTTTTTT. As protein: CASSLEGARSEKLFF. The genes are TRBV5-5 and TRBJ1-4; 7 bases align to TRBD1. The germline V gene has CDR1 SGHKS and CDR2 YYEKEE (reference sequence). After removal of 0 bases from V and 8 bases from J, the junction contained 7 bases not matched to a gene. CDR3 length equals 15 residues.